These 14 T cell receptor beta chains were all obtained from the same sample, sequenced in a study of T cell responses to AZD1222 COVID-19 vaccine. The data were produced by immunoSEQ multiplex PCR, yet TCRdb's version contains in-frame clones alone and is incomplete. The sample has 140,000 to 150,000 clones; roughly 92% are singletons. This material consisted of peripheral blood, taken on day 0 of AZD1222 vaccination. The receptor source for this set is an adult in good health.

V and J are TRBV19 and TRBJ1-5; D gene unclear. V dropped 8 bases and J dropped 3 bases, with 11 bases sitting between them. The CDR3 has 13 residues. CDR1 is LNHDA, CDR2 SQIVND, per germline (reference sequence). The DNA for the CDR3 is TGTGCCAGTTCGGGAGTCTTCAATCAGCCCCAGCATTTT. Translating it yields CASSGVFNQPQHF.

The genes are TRBV7-9 and TRBJ2-5; D assignment may be TRBD1 or TRBD2 (5 bases each). V dropped 2 bases and J dropped 4 bases, with 14 bases sitting between them. The CDR3 extends over 15 amino acids. Germline-derived CDR1 and CDR2 are SEHNR and FQNEAQ (reference sequence). The CDR3 coding sequence is TGTGCCAGCAGCTTAAAGCGGACTGGGGGAGAGACCCAGTACTTC. Its translation: CASSLKRTGGETQYF.

The chain recombines TRBV10-2 with TRBJ1-1; 7 bases map to TRBD1. Germline-derived CDR1 and CDR2 are WSHSY and SAAADI. The CDR3 spans 14 residues. With 8 bases clipped from V and 4 bases from J, the junction kept 10 bases outside the gene matches. CDR3 residues: CASGSQGVGTEAFF. CDR3 DNA sequence: TGCGCCAGCGGGTCCCAGGGGGTTGGCACTGAAGCTTTCTTT.

The chain has TRBV6-1 and TRBJ2-3; D unclear. Looked up from germline, CDR1 is MNHNS and CDR2 is SASEGT. The CDR3 sequence is 13 residues long. Trimming shortened V by 2 bases and J by 6 bases, and 9 bases separated the two germline ends. This chain's CDR3 is CASSEYGSDTQYF. The CDR3 coding sequence is TGTGCCAGCAGTGAATACGGTTCGGATACGCAGTATTTT.

The V call is TRBV5-8, the J call TRBJ1-5, with D tentatively TRBD1 (5 bases). Germline V gene sequence: CDR1 SGHTS, CDR2 YDEGEE. The V end lost 5 bases, the J end lost 5 bases, and 11 bases lay between the germline ends. The CDR3 is made up of 13 amino acids. The CDR3 DNA reads TGTGCCAGCAGTTGGGACCGCGATCAGCCCCAGCATTTT. This gives the protein CASSWDRDQPQHF. The variable domain in full, completed from reference TRBV5-8 and TRBJ1-5, reads EAGVTQSPTHLIKTRGQQATLRCSPISGHTSVYWYQQALGLGLQFLLWYDEGEERNRGNFPPRFSGRQFPNYSSELNVNALELEDSALYLCASSWDRDQPQHFGDGTRLSIL.

This chain connects TRBV9 to TRBJ1-2; TRBD1 might be the D (6 bases). The CDR3 sequence is 14 residues long. V lost 3 bases and J 4 bases, leaving 13 bases between the germline ends. Germline-derived CDR1 and CDR2 are SGDLS and YYNGEE. CDR3 nucleotides: TGTGCCAGCAGCGGAAAACAGGGTGGCTATGGCTACACCTTC. It is translated as CASSGKQGGYGYTF.

This clone was found a few times. The chain combines TRBV7-9 with TRBJ2-6, with 7 bases matching TRBD1. CDR1 is SEHNR and CDR2 is FQNEAQ in the germline V gene (reference sequence). This CDR3 is 18 amino acids long. V dropped 1 base and J dropped 0; count of bases not matched to a gene: 6. CDR3 sequence reads: CASSLGGQKSSGANVLTF. DNA of the CDR3: TGTGCCAGCAGCTTAGGGGGACAGAAGAGCTCTGGGGCCAACGTCCTGACTTTC.

V usage is TRBV5-4 and J usage is TRBJ1-5, with unresolved D. This CDR3 has 14 residues. Trimming pared 6 bases from V and 1 base from J, leaving 11 bases between. CDR1 SGHNT and CDR2 YYREEE come from the germline V gene (reference sequence). The chain's CDR3 is CASNLLGSNQPQHF. CDR3 DNA sequence: TGTGCCAGCAACCTCTTAGGGAGCAATCAGCCCCAGCATTTT.

The rearrangement uses TRBV6-1 and TRBJ2-7; possible D gene TRBD2, 5 bases. In germline, CDR1 is MNHNS, CDR2 SASEGT. V was pared by 0 bases and J by 0 bases, with 9 bases between. The length of the CDR3 is 15 residues. This CDR3 reads CASSEAGLPSYEQYF. The CDR3 region has the DNA TGTGCCAGCAGTGAAGCAGGACTCCCCTCCTACGAGCAGTACTTC.

The chain employs TRBV6-5 and TRBJ1-3; no reliable D call. The CDR3 totals 15 residues. Germline V gene data show CDR1 as MNHEY and CDR2 as SVGAGI. V was shortened by 3 bases and J by 0 bases, with 9 bases between the two germline ends. The CDR3 reads CASSYSTISGNTIYF. CDR3 nucleotides: TGTGCCAGCAGTTATTCGACTATCTCTGGAAACACCATATATTTT.

The chain has TRBV7-9 and TRBJ2-1; 9 positions agree with TRBD2. Trimming removed 1 base from V and 6 bases from J; junction bases left unmatched: 13. The CDR3 totals 18 residues. The germline gives CDR1 SEHNR, CDR2 FQNEAQ (reference sequence). The CDR3 loop is CASSLVRGGRALFNEQFF. The DNA for the CDR3 is TGTGCCAGCAGCTTAGTTCGGGGCGGGAGGGCCCTTTTCAATGAGCAGTTCTTC.

J is TRBJ2-7 and V is TRBV19; tentatively, D is TRBD1 or TRBD2 (6 bases each). The germline CDR1 and CDR2 sequences are LNHDA and SQIVND (reference sequence). The V gene lost 5 bases and the J gene lost 0 bases, with 17 bases spanning the gap. The CDR3 is 16 residues long. This CDR3 is CASSGLSGADSYEQYF. CDR3 sequence (DNA): TGTGCCAGTAGTGGTTTGTCGGGGGCCGACTCCTACGAGCAGTACTTC.

The chain couples TRBV12-2 to TRBJ2-1; TRBD2 was called by the table and not checked on the DNA. TRBV12-2 is a known pseudogene. This CDR3 region has 22 residues. In nucleotides, the CDR3 is TGTGCAAGTCGCTTACGCTACCGTTCGGGACTAGCGGGAAAGATTGGGTACAATGAGCAGTTCTTC. This codes for CASRLRYRSGLAGKIGYNEQFF.

The V call is TRBV5-1, the J call TRBJ2-1, with D hard to call. Germline-derived CDR1 and CDR2 are SGHRS and YFSETQ. The CDR3 loop spans 15 amino acids. V shed 0 bases and J shed 5 bases, with 12 bases lying between them. The CDR3 bases are TGCGCCAGCAGCTTGGGCCCTACCCGGGACAATGAGCAGTTCTTC. This translates into CASSLGPTRDNEQFF.